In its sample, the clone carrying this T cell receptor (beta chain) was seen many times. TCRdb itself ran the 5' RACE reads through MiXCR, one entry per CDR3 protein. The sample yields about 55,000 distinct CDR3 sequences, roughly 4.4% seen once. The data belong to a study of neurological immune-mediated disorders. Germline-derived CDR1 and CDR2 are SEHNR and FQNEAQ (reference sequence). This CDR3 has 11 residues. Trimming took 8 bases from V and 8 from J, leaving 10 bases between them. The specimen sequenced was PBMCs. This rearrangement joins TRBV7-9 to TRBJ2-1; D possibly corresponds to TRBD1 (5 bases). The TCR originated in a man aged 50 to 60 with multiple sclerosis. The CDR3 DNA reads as TGTGCCAGCGGTAGGGGTGATGAGCAGTTCTTC. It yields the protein CASGRGDEQFF.